This record concerns one T cell receptor (beta chain) sequence. This CDR3 region has 17 residues. The trim removed 1 base at V and 10 bases at J, leaving 14 bases unmatched. CDR1 and CDR2 (germline): SEHNR, FQNEAQ (reference sequence). The sample originates from a study of blood T cell repertoires in COVID-19. The table came from immunoSEQ multiplex PCR; TCRdb's copy has only in-frame clones and leaves some out. The sample includes 60,000 to 85,000 clones, about 85% of them seen just once. The sequenced material came from peripheral blood. V and J are TRBV7-9 and TRBJ2-3; 10 bases are a match to TRBD2. The receptor's source is a man in his sixties with COVID-19, enrolled during active disease. The CDR3 protein is CASSLESLAGEEFAQYF. In DNA, the CDR3 is TGTGCCAGCAGCTTAGAGTCCCTAGCGGGAGAAGAATTCGCGCAGTATTTT.